This T cell receptor beta chain was sequenced in a study of blood T cells in healthy people across ages. Using a J-beta primer mix together with a sample-barcoded 5' primer, a second PCR was run for about 7 to 12 cycles. TCRdb fed the 5' RACE reads into MiXCR, producing one record per CDR3 protein. This table has approximately 1,100,000 distinct CDR3 sequences, under 55% appearing once. There were healthy Caucasian individuals from Russia, aged roughly 6 to 90, serving as donors. Trimming cost V 6 bases and J 5 bases, with 28 bases left between them. Germline-derived CDR1 and CDR2 are SNHLY and FYNNEI. The CDR3 is made up of 18 amino acids. Study findings and constraints: Observed TCR beta diversity per million T cells went down as age went up. This fall followed a roughly linear course with age.

With respect to this clonotype: What it binds is not known.

This chain uses TRBV2 with TRBJ2-5, with D tentatively TRBD2 (5 bases). This clonotype originated in a woman aged 60-70 years in good health. Sequenced sample: blood. The CDR3 is CASRRERRSGRARETQYF. In DNA, the CDR3 is TGTGCCAGCAGGAGAGAGAGAAGAAGCGGAAGGGCCCGGGAGACCCAGTACTTC.